The present T cell receptor (beta chain) was sequenced within a study of T cell responses to AZD1222 COVID-19 vaccine. The CDR3 spans 16 residues. Germline CDR1 reads SGHAT; CDR2 reads FQNNGV. V shed 5 bases, J shed 1 base, and the junction held 8 bases outside the gene matches. TCRdb's table, derived via immunoSEQ multiplex PCR, lists solely in-frame clones and lacks some. The sample includes around 120,000 clones, 90% of them seen just once. The clonotype comes from an adult in good health. Sequences were derived from peripheral blood, sampled on day 0 of AZD1222 vaccination. This chain connects TRBV11-2 to TRBJ1-1; 9 nucleotides line up with TRBD1. This CDR3 is CASSPVPGQGNTEAFF. Written as DNA, the CDR3 is TGTGCCAGCAGCCCCGTCCCGGGACAGGGGAACACTGAAGCTTTCTTT.